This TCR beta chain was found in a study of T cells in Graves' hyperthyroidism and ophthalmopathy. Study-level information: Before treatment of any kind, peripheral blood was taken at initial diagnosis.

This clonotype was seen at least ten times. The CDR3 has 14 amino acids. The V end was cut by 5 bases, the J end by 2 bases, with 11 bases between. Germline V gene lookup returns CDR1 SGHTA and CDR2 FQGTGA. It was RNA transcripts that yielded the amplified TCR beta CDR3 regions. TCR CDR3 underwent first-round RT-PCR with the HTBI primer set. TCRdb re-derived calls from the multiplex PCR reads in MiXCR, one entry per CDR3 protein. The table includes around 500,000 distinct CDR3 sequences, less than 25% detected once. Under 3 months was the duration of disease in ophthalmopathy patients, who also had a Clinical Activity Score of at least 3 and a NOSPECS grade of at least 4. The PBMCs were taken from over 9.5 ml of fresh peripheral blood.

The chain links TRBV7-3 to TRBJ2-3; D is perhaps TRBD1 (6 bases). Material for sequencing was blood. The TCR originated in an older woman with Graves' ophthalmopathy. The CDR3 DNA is TGTGCCAGCAGCCTTGGACAGATCACAGATACGCAGTATTTT. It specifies CASSLGQITDTQYF. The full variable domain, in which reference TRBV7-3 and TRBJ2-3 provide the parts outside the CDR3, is GAGVSQTPSNKVTEKGKYVELRCDPISGHTALYWYRQSLGQGPEFLIYFQGTGAADDSGLPNDRFFAVRPEGSVSTLKIQRTERGDSAVYLCASSLGQITDTQYFGPGTRLTVL.